What follows is one T cell receptor beta chain and its context. Its matching antigen is unknown. The data originate from a study of cytomegalovirus exposure and HLA in healthy donors. General study points: A few V segments could not be told apart, such as TRBV6-2 and TRBV6-3, and were left out. When the data were analyzed later, several of the most significant clusters appeared to be linked to common viral pathogens. When analyzed later, a missense DCLRE1C variant was found to be linked to TCR beta V- and J-gene trimming.

PCR primers comprised 60 Vbeta and 13 Jbeta primers. The table came from immunoSEQ multiplex PCR; TCRdb's copy has only in-frame clones and leaves some out. The table shows 150,000 to 180,000 clones, with 70% to 90% occurring only once. This CDR3 is built from 15 residues. Germline V gene sequence: CDR1 SGDLS, CDR2 YYNGEE. The V and J ends lost 3 bases and 9 bases, in that order; junction bases with no gene match: 9. The receptor was isolated from a woman between 18 and 30 years old in good health and CMV-seronegative. The chain is built from TRBV9 and TRBJ1-5, with 10 bases matching TRBD1. Sequencing input: PBMCs. Written as DNA, the CDR3 is TGTGCCAGCAGCGCCTCGGGACAGGGGACGGGGCCCCAGCATTTT. It codes for CASSASGQGTGPQHF.